The clone carrying this T cell receptor (beta chain) appeared many times. This record comes from a study of spatial heterogeneity in lung cancer. CDR3 length equals 13 residues. Noted time point: sample taken at primary tumor resection. Some 72 TRACERx patients with early, untreated non-small cell lung cancer donated samples. No cell sorting; template was whole RNA from tumor, lung tissue or PBMC. TCRdb ran MiXCR on the 5' RACE reads and lists one entry per CDR3 protein. The data contain 40,000 or so distinct CDR3 sequences, around 3.1% of them singletons. This TCR was sampled from a male donor with early-stage non-small cell lung cancer. Source: normal lung tissue next to the tumor, taken at surgery. V gene TRBV3-2 combines with J gene TRBJ2-7. TRBV3-2 is noted as a pseudogene. This CDR3 reads CASSHSRAYEQYF. The CDR3 coding sequence is TGTGCCAGCAGCCATTCTAGGGCCTACGAGCAGTACTTC.